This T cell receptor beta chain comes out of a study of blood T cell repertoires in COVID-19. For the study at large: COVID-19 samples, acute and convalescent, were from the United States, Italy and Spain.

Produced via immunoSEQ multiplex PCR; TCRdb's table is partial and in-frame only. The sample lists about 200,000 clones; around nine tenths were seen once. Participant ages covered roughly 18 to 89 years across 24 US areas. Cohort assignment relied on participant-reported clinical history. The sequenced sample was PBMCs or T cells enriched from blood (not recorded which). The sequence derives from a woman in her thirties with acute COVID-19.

The DNA of the CDR3 is TGTGCCAGCAGCGCGGCCGGTACAGGGTTGAACACTGAAGCTTTCTTT. Translating it yields CASSAAGTGLNTEAFF. The chain carries TRBV9 and TRBJ1-1; TRBD1 might be the D (6 bases). The V gene's germline CDR1 is SGDLS and CDR2 YYNGEE. With 3 bases removed from V and 0 bases from J, the gap between germline ends came to 15 bases. CDR3 size: 16 residues.